This is a list of T cell receptor beta chains from one sample in a study of control samples from healthy donors and cancer patients. Assay used: immunoSEQ multiplex PCR; TCRdb lists only in-frame clones, some missing. The sample lists roughly 200,000 clones, roughly 91% occurring once. Sequenced sample: blood. These receptors were collected from a man aged 18 to 30 in good health. Both conserved end residues are trimmed from each CDR3. Fields, in order: J gene, CDR3 length, V gene, CDR3 protein.

j_gene: TRBJ1-4; len: 15; v_gene: TRBV30; CDR3aa: AWEDQGERGDGEKLF
j_gene: TRBJ1-1; len: 13; v_gene: TRBV6-5; CDR3aa: ASRKGQGGNTEAF
j_gene: TRBJ2-5; len: 9; v_gene: TRBV5-8; CDR3aa: APGVRGTQY
j_gene: TRBJ1-1; len: 11; v_gene: TRBV3-1/TRBV3-2; CDR3aa: ASSPTSNTEAF
j_gene: TRBJ2-2; len: 12; v_gene: TRBV5-1; CDR3aa: ASSLFRSTGELF
j_gene: TRBJ2-3; len: 13; v_gene: TRBV6-5; CDR3aa: ASRRTSGGVDTQY
j_gene: TRBJ1-1; len: 11; v_gene: TRBV5-1; CDR3aa: ASSSQENTEAF
j_gene: TRBJ2-5; len: 13; v_gene: TRBV10-3; CDR3aa: AISDTSTGQETQY
j_gene: TRBJ1-4; len: 12; v_gene: TRBV7-3; CDR3aa: ASSLGTAHEKLF
j_gene: TRBJ1-4; len: 15; v_gene: TRBV9; CDR3aa: ASSVGGAPRVDEKLF
j_gene: TRBJ1-1; len: 13; v_gene: TRBV20-1; CDR3aa: SASSLQELNTEAF
j_gene: TRBJ2-7; len: 13; v_gene: TRBV9; CDR3aa: ASSLGQAKFYEQY
j_gene: TRBJ2-2; len: 14; v_gene: TRBV5-4; CDR3aa: ASSSGLAVNTGELF
j_gene: TRBJ2-3; len: 14; v_gene: TRBV5-1; CDR3aa: ASSEEGSGSTDTQY
j_gene: TRBJ1-1; len: 11; v_gene: TRBV19; CDR3aa: ASRSRDGTEAF
j_gene: TRBJ2-3; len: 11; v_gene: TRBV5-4; CDR3aa: ASSLTGSDTQY
j_gene: TRBJ2-2; len: 14; v_gene: TRBV14; CDR3aa: ASSQERIGNTGELF
j_gene: TRBJ2-3; len: 13; v_gene: TRBV9; CDR3aa: ASSVETGRQDTQY
j_gene: TRBJ1-4; len: 16; v_gene: TRBV11-2; CDR3aa: ASSRTGNFILSREKLF
j_gene: TRBJ1-3; len: 13; v_gene: TRBV4-1; CDR3aa: ASSRVQGSGNTIY
j_gene: TRBJ1-1; len: 13; v_gene: TRBV9; CDR3aa: ASSVGEQGGPEAF
j_gene: TRBJ1-1; len: 11; v_gene: TRBV10-2; CDR3aa: ASSEWVNTEAF
j_gene: TRBJ1-6; len: 12; v_gene: TRBV5-6; CDR3aa: ASSYSSYNSPLH
j_gene: TRBJ2-1; len: 14; v_gene: TRBV18; CDR3aa: ASSPRQGGDYNEQF
j_gene: TRBJ1-2; len: 13; v_gene: TRBV18; CDR3aa: ASSPNQGGSYGYT
j_gene: TRBJ2-7; len: 12; v_gene: TRBV2; CDR3aa: ASGPRVASYEQY
j_gene: TRBJ1-5; len: 14; v_gene: TRBV6-6; CDR3aa: ASSYPPGQGNQPQH
j_gene: TRBJ2-5; len: 12; v_gene: TRBV30; CDR3aa: AWSPRSYGETQY
j_gene: TRBJ2-6; len: 18; v_gene: TRBV30; CDR3aa: AWSPARRTDPISGANVLT
j_gene: TRBJ2-7; len: 12; v_gene: TRBV25-1; CDR3aa: ASSEWDLVYEQY
j_gene: TRBJ2-1; len: 11; v_gene: TRBV6-5; CDR3aa: ASRGQNYNEQF
j_gene: TRBJ2-1; len: 9; v_gene: TRBV12-3/TRBV12-4; CDR3aa: ASRRGPEQF
j_gene: TRBJ2-1; len: 14; v_gene: TRBV5-5; CDR3aa: ASSLPGTSGDNEQF